The present TCR beta chain was sequenced within a study of OX40 agonist ivuxolimab in advanced cancers. Across the whole study: Patients were given ivuxolimab, an antibody that agonizes OX40 (CD134). Enrolled patients in dose escalation had cancers that were hepatocellular carcinoma, melanoma, renal cell or head and neck cancer. Partial responses were achieved by three patients, one with hepatocellular carcinoma and two with cutaneous melanoma.

To note about this clone: Its antigen is still unknown.

Here immunoSEQ multiplex PCR was the method, and the copy in TCRdb shows in-frame clones only, minus some. The data contain tens of thousands of clones, approximately 90% of them singletons. The V end lost 4 bases, the J end lost 8 bases, and 14 bases lay between the germline ends. The CDR3 contains 13 residues. In germline, CDR1 is SGHAT, CDR2 FQNNGV. Study conclusions and caveats: Circulating CD4+ and CD8+ T cells showed clonal expansion by week 6 at 0.1 to 3.0 mg/kg.

This TCR was recovered from an adult with an advanced solid tumor such as melanoma, head and neck, liver or kidney cancer. The chain uses TRBV11-2 and TRBJ1-2; D not resolved. The source material was CD4+ or CD8+ T cells sorted from blood, sampled in a trial of the OX40 agonist ivuxolimab. The CDR3 here is CASSSTGLSGYTF. For the CDR3, the DNA is TGTGCCAGCAGCTCGACGGGATTAAGCGGCTACACCTTC.